The TCR beta chain under discussion was sequenced for a study of T cells in Graves' hyperthyroidism and ophthalmopathy (dated by TCRdb to the late 2010s). General notes on the study: Peripheral blood samples were taken at initial diagnosis, before any treatment was given. TCR Vbeta CDR3 sequencing of around 130 peripheral blood samples (more than 40 ophthalmopathy, about 80 hyperthyroidism and roughly 17 progressor patients) is reported in the paper. The 100 or so discovery patients were divided at random into training and test sets in a 7:3 ratio. Thyroid tissue and blood T-cell repertoires from about six Graves' hyperthyroidism patients were also compared in the study. An independent validation cohort of 18 to 20 hyperthyroidism patients and about 16 patients who later progressed to ophthalmopathy tested prospective prediction of ophthalmopathy. A discovery cohort of roughly 96 patients, 43 with Graves' ophthalmopathy and over 55 with stable Graves' hyperthyroidism, was used to find distinguishing TCR V-J signatures. After blood sampling, hyperthyroidism patients were treated with methimazole at a starting dose of 30 mg daily, and ophthalmopathy patients were treated with high-dose intravenous methylprednisolone. Overall results and qualifications from the work: During validation, the model predicted progression to ophthalmopathy a median of approximately 6.5 months ahead of onset, with roughly 65% sensitivity and less than 85% specificity. In cross-validation, a model built on a 13 V-J signature told ophthalmopathy apart from stable hyperthyroidism with 87.88% sensitivity and approximately 81% specificity, and in testing the same model reached 80%/75%. Blood samples also contained most of the expanded thyroid clonotypes (frequency above 0.001), which suggests that blood repertoires may reflect thyroid immune responses. No statistical method was used to fix the sample size in advance, and group allocation was not hidden from the investigators.

Stable Graves' hyperthyroidism was defined as no progression to ophthalmopathy during 18 months of follow-up. Hyperthyroidism patients were newly diagnosed, with disease duration under 2 months, and aged 18 to 65 years. Patients with uncontrolled infections, other autoimmune diseases, pregnancy or lactation were excluded. Diagnoses were based on clinical symptoms, serum thyroxine and TRAb, thyroid ultrasound and orbital computed tomography. PBMCs were isolated from 10 ml of fresh peripheral blood by Ficoll-Paque density gradient centrifugation. Total RNA was extracted with Trizol reagent, and quality was checked on an Agilent 2100 Bioanalyzer. Details on this clonotype: Its binding antigen is unknown. Because the CDR3 is missing its conserved closing phenylalanine or tryptophan, this is likely a read error.

The CDR3 totals 12 residues, both ends included. Only the CDR3 DNA stays, 36 bases, in frame from base 1. V is shortened by 4 bases, J by 3 bases, and the region joining them spans 9 bases. CDR1 GTSNPN and CDR2 SVGIG were looked up in the germline V gene (reference sequence). The TCR beta CDR3 regions were amplified from the RNA transcripts. The TCR CDR3 was subjected to a first round of RT-PCR using the HTBI primer set and the Qiagen OneStep RT-PCR kit. A second multiplex PCR round built the libraries, followed by size selection and purification. Sequencing of the libraries was done on an Illumina HiSeq2000 using paired-end 100 bp reads. Concerning the study's data processing: SOAPnuke was used to process the raw data, removing reads that contained adapters or uncalled bases, had a mean Phred below 15, or lacked an exact match to the constant primer or identifier. High-quality paired reads were merged with COPE v1.2.5, and unique nucleotide sequences were defined as clonotypes. Clonotypes were aligned to IMGT TRBV, TRBD and TRBJ reference segments using MiTCR v1.1. The analysis was restricted to V-J combinations with a frequency above 0.0001, which together covered approximately 99% of the repertoires. The TCS score was defined as F50 (clonal expansion) divided by E x V (chaos), with BLOSUM62-based TCRdist calculated between CDR3 peptides within each V-J. Welch's t-statistics and random forest reduced 514 V-J features to about 12, which were used in a naive Bayes classifier (R e1071). TCRdb handled the public reads itself, with Q25 trimming in fastp and clone calling in MiXCR, and kept productive beta chains. A single entry per CDR3 protein holds the most common genes and DNA from its merged rows. The V and J calls were not made by the authors but by TCRdb's processing. A total of around 500,000 distinct CDR3 sequences appear in this sample, approximately 15% of them only once. The leading ten clones occupy 15% to 20% of the sample.

The V and J segments used are TRBV30 and TRBJ1-1; possibly the D gene is TRBD1, per 6 matching bases. Sequenced input: blood. The clonotype originates from a woman aged 18-30 years with Graves' hyperthyroidism. The DNA sequence is given as TGTGCCTGGACAGGGGAGGACACTGAAGCTTTCATT. Translated, this gives CAWTGEDTEAFI.